This TCR beta chain was sequenced in a study of blood T cell repertoires in COVID-19. Study in general: From T cells, B-cell-depleted T cells, or PBMCs came the material, which was cDNA or gDNA.

Germline CDR1 KGHSH, CDR2 LQKENI. Trimming stripped 3 bases from V and 0 bases from J, with 12 bases between. The length of the CDR3 is 16 residues. Assay: immunoSEQ multiplex PCR; the TCRdb copy retains only in-frame clones and omits some. Of about 190,000 clones in the sample, roughly 89% were seen once. V is TRBV18 and J is TRBJ2-1; perhaps TRBD1 as D (6 bases). The origin of this receptor is a woman between 70 and 85 years old with COVID-19, enrolled during active disease. Specimen: peripheral blood. The chain's CDR3 is CASSPRTVSSYNEQFF. CDR3 nucleotides: TGTGCCAGCTCACCCCGGACAGTCAGCTCCTACAATGAGCAGTTCTTC.